This TCR beta chain was found in a study of regulatory T cells in long-lasting Graves disease. TCR beta libraries were built with iRepertoire HTBI primers and Arm-PCR of CDR3 regions. MiXCR was run by TCRdb on the multiplex PCR reads, yielding one entry per CDR3 protein. This sample carries 400,000 to 500,000 distinct CDR3 sequences, about 21% of them seen once, and the ten largest clones take approximately 15%. Time point given: persistent/refractory GD, antithyroid drugs over 5 years with positive TRAb. PBMC-derived RNA was used for the TCR library. This clonotype showed up many times. This CDR3 comprises 14 residues. The V gene end was trimmed by 6 bases and the J gene end by 6 bases; junction bases not matched to a gene: 7. Looked up from germline, CDR1 is DFQATT and CDR2 is SNEGSKA (reference sequence).

This chain uses TRBV20-1 with TRBJ2-2, with 10 bases fitting TRBD2. Sequences were derived from peripheral blood mononuclear cells (PBMCs), sampled when the disease was refractory, from a patient treated with antithyroid drugs. This TCR was recovered from a female donor with Graves disease. CDR3 nucleotides: TGCAGTGCCAGCGGGAGGGCCTATCCCGGGGAGCTGTTTTTT. Amino acids: CSASGRAYPGELFF.